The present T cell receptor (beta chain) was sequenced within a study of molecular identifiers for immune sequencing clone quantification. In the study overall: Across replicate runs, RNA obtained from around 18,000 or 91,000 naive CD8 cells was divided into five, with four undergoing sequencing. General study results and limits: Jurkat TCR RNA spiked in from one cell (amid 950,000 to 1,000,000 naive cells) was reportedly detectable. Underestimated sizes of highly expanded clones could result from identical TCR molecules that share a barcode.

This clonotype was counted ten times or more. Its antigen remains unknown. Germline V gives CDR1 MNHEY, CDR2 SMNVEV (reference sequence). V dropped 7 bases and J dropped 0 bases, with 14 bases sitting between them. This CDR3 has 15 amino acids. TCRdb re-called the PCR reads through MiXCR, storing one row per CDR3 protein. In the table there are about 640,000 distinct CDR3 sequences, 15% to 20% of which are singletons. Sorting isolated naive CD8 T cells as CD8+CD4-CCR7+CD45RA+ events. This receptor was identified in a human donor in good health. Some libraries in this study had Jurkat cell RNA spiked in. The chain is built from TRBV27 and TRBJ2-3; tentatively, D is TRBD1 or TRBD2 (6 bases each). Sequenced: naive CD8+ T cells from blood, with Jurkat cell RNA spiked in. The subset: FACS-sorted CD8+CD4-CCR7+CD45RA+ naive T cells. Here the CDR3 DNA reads TGTGCCAGCATGGGCGCCGGGGGCAGCACAGATACGCAGTATTTT. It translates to CASMGAGGSTDTQYF.